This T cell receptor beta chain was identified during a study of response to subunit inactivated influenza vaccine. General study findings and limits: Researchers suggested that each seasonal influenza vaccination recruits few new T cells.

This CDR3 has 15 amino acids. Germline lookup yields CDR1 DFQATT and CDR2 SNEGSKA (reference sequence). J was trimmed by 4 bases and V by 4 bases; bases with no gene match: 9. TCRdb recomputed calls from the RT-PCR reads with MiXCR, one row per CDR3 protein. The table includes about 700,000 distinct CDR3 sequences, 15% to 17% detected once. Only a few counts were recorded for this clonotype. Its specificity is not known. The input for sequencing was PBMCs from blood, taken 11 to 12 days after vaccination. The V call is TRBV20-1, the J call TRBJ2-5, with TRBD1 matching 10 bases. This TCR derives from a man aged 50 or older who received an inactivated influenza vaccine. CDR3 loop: CSATLDRGRRETQYF. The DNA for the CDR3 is TGCAGTGCTACTTTAGACAGGGGGCGCCGAGAGACCCAGTACTTC.